This T cell receptor beta chain was identified in a study of cytomegalovirus exposure and HLA in healthy donors. Across the study: Approximately 85 million unique TCRs from HLA-typed donors made up an early data release. Points from the study as a whole: With high specificity and sensitivity, the classifier reportedly diagnosed cytomegalovirus status.

V lost 0 bases, J lost 2 bases, and 8 bases lay in between. CDR3 length: 15 residues. Germline V CDR1 and CDR2: MNHNY, SVGAGI (reference sequence). PCR was performed using 60 Vbeta and 13 Jbeta primers. Data came from immunoSEQ multiplex PCR; TCRdb stores just in-frame clones and leaves some out. The table shows roughly 120,000 clones, with 80% occurring only once. Points on this clone: What it binds is not known.

J is TRBJ1-5 and V is TRBV6-6, with D possibly being TRBD1 (6 bases). Sequencing was performed on PBMCs. The receptor was isolated from a human donor in good health. Here the CDR3 reads CASSYSGAGNQPQHF. The CDR3 DNA reads as TGTGCCAGCAGTTACTCGGGGGCGGGCAATCAGCCCCAGCATTTT.